A single sample gave rise to the 15 T cell receptor beta chains below, sequenced in a study of cytomegalovirus exposure and HLA in healthy donors. The PCR made use of 60 Vbeta and 13 Jbeta primers. Data came from immunoSEQ multiplex PCR; TCRdb stores just in-frame clones and leaves some out. The sample has 37,000 or so clones; 81% are singletons. Sequenced material: PBMCs. The source is a woman aged 40 to 55 in good health and CMV-seronegative.

This rearrangement joins TRBV9 to TRBJ2-4; no definite D call. Trimming took off 0 bases at V and 2 bases at J, with 6 bases between the two ends. In germline, CDR1 is SGDLS, CDR2 YYNGEE. This CDR3 is 14 amino acids long. The CDR3 sequence: CASSVDSTKNIQYF. The CDR3 DNA reads TGTGCCAGCAGCGTAGACAGTACCAAAAACATTCAGTACTTC.

CDR3 sequence (DNA): TGTGCCAGCAGGATAGCGGGGGGCGGGAACACCGGGGAGCTGTTTTTT. Translating gives CASRIAGGGNTGELFF. The rearrangement joins TRBV2 to TRBJ2-2; 10 positions agree with TRBD2. J was trimmed by 1 base and V by 6 bases; bases with no gene match: 5. The CDR3 covers 16 residues. From germline, CDR1 is SNHLY and CDR2 FYNNEI.

CDR3 amino acids: CASSLRGRLTEAFF. In DNA form, the CDR3 reads TGTGCCAGTAGCCTCAGAGGTAGGCTCACTGAAGCTTTCTTT. V usage is TRBV19 and J usage is TRBJ1-1; the D is unclear. The CDR3 loop spans 14 amino acids. V was trimmed by 6 bases and J by 4 bases, leaving 15 bases between them. The germline gives CDR1 LNHDA, CDR2 SQIVND (reference sequence).

The chain employs TRBV2 and TRBJ1-1, with D possibly TRBD1 on 5 matching bases. This CDR3 contains 13 residues. Deletions cut 6 bases from V and 4 bases from J, with 12 bases between. Germline loops: CDR1 SNHLY, CDR2 FYNNEI. For the CDR3, the DNA is TGTGCCAGCAGCGGGGGACGGGGCACTGAAGCTTTCTTT. Translated: CASSGGRGTEAFF.

This chain connects TRBV6-1 to TRBJ1-5; the match to TRBD1 covers 8 bases. This CDR3 contains 15 residues. CDR1 is MNHNS and CDR2 is SASEGT in the germline V gene. For the CDR3, the DNA is TGTGCAGCTGGACAGGGAGGGGGGATCAATCAGCCCCAGCATTTT. Its protein is CAAGQGGGINQPQHF.

The chain has TRBV5-1 and TRBJ2-5, with 7 bases aligning to TRBD1. The CDR3 covers 13 residues. Trimming removed 5 bases from V and 3 bases from J; junction bases left unmatched: 4. CDR1 is SGHRS and CDR2 is YFSETQ in the germline V gene. The CDR3 region has the DNA TGCGCCAGCAGTTATGGACAGGAAGAGACCCAGTACTTC. Its translation is CASSYGQEETQYF.

The chain is built from TRBV7-9 and TRBJ1-1, with D maybe TRBD1 (5 bases). Germline V lookup: CDR1 SEHNR, CDR2 FQNEAQ (reference sequence). The CDR3 sequence is 15 residues long. The V gene lost 5 bases and the J gene lost 0 bases, with 13 bases spanning the gap. The CDR3 loop is CASSPHGGVNTEAFF. The CDR3 DNA is TGTGCCAGCAGCCCACATGGGGGGGTGAACACTGAAGCTTTCTTT.

The chain links TRBV7-3 to TRBJ2-1, with 9 bases fitting TRBD1. The CDR3 loop spans 15 amino acids. CDR1 is SGHTA, CDR2 FQGTGA, per germline. With 1 base clipped from V and 4 bases from J, the junction kept 2 bases outside the gene matches. Written as DNA, the CDR3 is TGTGCCAGCAGCTTAAGGGACAGGGATTACAATGAGCAGTTCTTC. Amino acids: CASSLRDRDYNEQFF.

The chain couples TRBV19 to TRBJ1-5; 8 bases agree with TRBD1. Germline V gives CDR1 LNHDA, CDR2 SQIVND (reference sequence). CDR3 length: 13 amino acids. Losses at the gene ends were 5 bases for V and 10 bases for J; bases not matched to a gene: 7. CDR3 residues: CASSFTGGGPQHF. The DNA of the CDR3 is TGTGCCAGTAGTTTTACAGGGGGTGGACCCCAGCATTTT.

This clone was recorded once. The rearrangement uses TRBV25-1 and TRBJ1-2; D is unclear. CDR3 size: 14 residues. The germline V gene encodes CDR1 MGHDK and CDR2 SYGVNS. Trimming took 2 bases from V and 2 from J, leaving 9 bases between them. The CDR3 sequence: CASSEPHGNYGYTF. The CDR3 DNA reads as TGTGCCAGCAGTGAACCCCACGGGAACTATGGCTACACCTTC.

This chain uses TRBV9 with TRBJ2-2; D may be TRBD1 (6 bases). Deletions cut 4 bases from V and 3 bases from J, with 16 bases between. From germline, CDR1 is SGDLS and CDR2 YYNGEE. This CDR3 is 16 amino acids long. CDR3 loop: CASSPRPGAYTGELFF. For the CDR3, the DNA is TGTGCCAGCAGCCCAAGACCAGGGGCCTACACCGGGGAGCTGTTTTTT.

The chain carries TRBV7-3 and TRBJ2-6; possible D gene TRBD1, 6 bases. Trimming removed 5 bases from V and 3 bases from J, with 11 bases in between. From germline, CDR1 is SGHTA and CDR2 FQGTGA. The CDR3 length is 15 residues. CDR3 DNA: TGTGCCAGCAGCGTCACAGGGAGTGGGGCCAACGTCCTGACTTTC. It translates to CASSVTGSGANVLTF.

This chain connects TRBV9 to TRBJ1-1, with TRBD1 matching 7 bases. The V gene's germline CDR1 is SGDLS and CDR2 YYNGEE. The CDR3 sequence is 15 residues long. The junction had 8 bases not matched to a gene; V was cut back by 3 bases and J by 3 bases. The CDR3 DNA follows: TGTGCCAGCAGCGCAAGTTGGGGACAGTACACTGAAGCTTTCTTT. This encodes CASSASWGQYTEAFF.

This clone occurred once. The rearrangement joins TRBV6-5 to TRBJ1-2; D might be TRBD1 (6 bases). The CDR3 length is 14 residues. Between the trimmed V and J ends, which lost 5 bases and 5 bases, there was a span of 15 bases. Germline CDR1 MNHEY, CDR2 SVGAGI. The CDR3 nucleotides are TGTGCCAGCAGTGAAGGACAGCGACAATATGGCTACACCTTC. It codes for CASSEGQRQYGYTF.

The CDR3 reads CASSLDRGNYNSPLHF. In DNA, the CDR3 is TGTGCCAGCAGCCTCGACAGGGGGAACTATAATTCACCCCTCCACTTT. The chain links TRBV5-6 to TRBJ1-6; TRBD1 agrees at 9 bases. The germline V gene has CDR1 SGHDT and CDR2 YYEEEE. The CDR3 covers 16 residues. The J segment lost 3 bases and the V segment lost 4 bases, leaving 5 bases of the junction unmatched.